The sequence of this T cell receptor (beta chain) was determined in a study of OX40 agonist ivuxolimab in advanced cancers. Whole-study context: Patients with hepatocellular carcinoma, melanoma, renal cell or head and neck cancer made up the dose-escalation patients. Three patients showed partial responses: one hepatocellular carcinoma and two cutaneous melanoma cases.

The sampling schedule covered blood at baseline, cycle 4 day 1, and cycle 7 day 1. Assay: immunoSEQ multiplex PCR; the TCRdb copy retains only in-frame clones and omits some. The sample contains about 82,000 clones, about nine tenths of which appear only once. Sequencing used CD4+ or CD8+ T cells sorted from blood, obtained in a trial of the OX40 agonist ivuxolimab. This clonotype was obtained from an adult with an advanced solid tumor such as melanoma, head and neck, liver or kidney cancer.

The CDR3 region is CASSPIRGSQPQHF. The DNA of the CDR3 is TGTGCCAGCAGTCCGATTCGGGGGTCCCAGCCCCAGCATTTT. The chain joins TRBV28 to TRBJ1-5, with TRBD1 as a possible D gene (5 bases). CDR1 MDHEN and CDR2 SYDVKM come from the germline V gene. The V and J ends lost 5 bases and 7 bases respectively, with 15 bases between them. The CDR3 totals 14 residues.